The clone carrying this T cell receptor (beta chain) was found once. The CDR3 is made up of 19 amino acids. CDR1 is SGHNT, CDR2 YYREEE, per germline (reference sequence). V dropped 5 bases and J dropped 1; count of bases not matched to a gene: 15. The sample originates from a study of blood T cell repertoires in COVID-19. Under the authors' procedure: Cell counts per sample came from amplifying reference gene primers. The assay was immunoSEQ multiplex PCR, and TCRdb's table has in-frame clones only and misses some. The D gene and trimming were derived from the DNA, and the V and J assignments and clone size from that table. The data contain 150,000 to 250,000 clones, around four fifths of them singletons.

The TCR sequence derives from a human donor with acute or convalescent COVID-19. The donor label of this sample is uncertain. This sequence joins TRBV5-4 and TRBJ2-2, with 9 bases aligning to TRBD2. The sequenced sample was peripheral blood. The DNA for the CDR3 is TGTGCCAGCAGGCAGGGCTTACAGGGTAGCGGGAGGAACACCGGGGAGCTGTTTTTT. Its translation is CASRQGLQGSGRNTGELFF.